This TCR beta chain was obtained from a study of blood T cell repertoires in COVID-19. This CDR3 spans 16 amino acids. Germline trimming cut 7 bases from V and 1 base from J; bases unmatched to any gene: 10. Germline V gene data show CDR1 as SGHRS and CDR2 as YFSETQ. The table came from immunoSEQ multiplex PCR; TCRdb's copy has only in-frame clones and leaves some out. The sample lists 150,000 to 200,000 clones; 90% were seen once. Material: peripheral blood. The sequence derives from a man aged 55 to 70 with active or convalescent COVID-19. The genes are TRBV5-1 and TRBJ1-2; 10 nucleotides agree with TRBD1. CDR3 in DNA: TGCGCCAGCCACCTGGGGACAGGGGCCCTTAACTATGGCTACACCTTC. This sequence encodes CASHLGTGALNYGYTF.